The 23 T cell receptor beta chains below were found in one sample sequenced in a study of technical replicates of blood from four donors. Produced via immunoSEQ multiplex PCR; TCRdb's table is partial and in-frame only. Among 11,000 to 15,000 clones listed, less than 90% were seen once. The sequencing sample was made of PBMCs. These receptors were collected from a human donor in good health.

This clone occurred once. V usage is TRBV28 and J usage is TRBJ2-1; 8 nucleotides match TRBD2. This CDR3 region has 15 residues. From germline, CDR1 is MDHEN and CDR2 SYDVKM. V was pared by 6 bases and J by 9 bases, with 13 bases of the junction left unmatched. CDR3 nucleotides: TGTGCCAGCAGCCCGGGAGGGCGTGTGGGGAGTGAGCAGTTCTTC. This translates into CASSPGGRVGSEQFF.

V is TRBV7-8 and J is TRBJ2-4, with D unclear. V gave up 3 bases and J gave up 8 bases, with 11 bases separating them. The CDR3 runs 13 residues. Per the germline V gene, CDR1 is SGHVS and CDR2 is FQNEAQ. CDR3 in amino acids: CASSLSLMDIQYF. The DNA for the CDR3 is TGTGCCAGCAGCTTGAGTCTCATGGACATTCAGTACTTC.

The rearrangement joins TRBV7-9 to TRBJ2-1; 9 positions agree with TRBD2. Germline V lookup: CDR1 SEHNR, CDR2 FQNEAQ (reference sequence). The CDR3 is made up of 12 amino acids. The trim removed 5 bases at V and 15 bases at J, leaving 8 bases unmatched. The CDR3 bases are TGTGCCAGCAGCCTTATTAGCGGGAGACTGTTCTTC. It encodes CASSLISGRLFF.

This chain uses TRBV6-6 with TRBJ2-1; 8 bases map to TRBD2. The CDR3 contains 15 residues. Germline V gene sequence: CDR1 MNHNY, CDR2 SVGAGI (reference sequence). V was clipped by 6 bases and J by 3 bases; unmatched bases: 7. CDR3: CASSSTSGGYNEQFF. CDR3 DNA: TGTGCCAGCAGCTCCACTAGCGGAGGCTACAATGAGCAGTTCTTC.

The chain carries TRBV6-1 and TRBJ2-4; D is undetermined. This CDR3 region has 14 residues. V was cut by 2 bases and J by 15 bases, with 20 bases left in between. The germline V gene has CDR1 MNHNS and CDR2 SASEGT. The CDR3, as DNA: TGTGCCAGCAGTGAAAGTATTTCGGAGTGGGTGAGGTACTTC. It codes for CASSESISEWVRYF.

Here the CDR3 DNA reads TGTGCCAGCAGTGACTCCCCGGGAGGAGGGGCAGATACGCAGTATTTT. Encoded protein: CASSDSPGGGADTQYF. The rearrangement uses TRBV6-4 and TRBJ2-3; TRBD2 aligns across 7 bases. Per the germline V gene, CDR1 is MRHNA and CDR2 is SNTAGT. V lost 0 bases, J lost 4 bases, and 7 bases stayed unmatched. This CDR3 spans 16 amino acids.

This chain connects TRBV5-1 to TRBJ1-2; 8 nucleotides align to TRBD1. Germline V gives CDR1 SGHRS, CDR2 YFSETQ. With 3 bases clipped from V and 4 bases from J, the junction kept 14 bases outside the gene matches. The CDR3 is 17 residues long. CDR3 coding DNA: TGCGCCAGCAGCTCTGGGGAGCAGGGGGCCGTAGGCTATGGCTACACCTTC. This codes for CASSSGEQGAVGYGYTF.

V is TRBV5-5 and J is TRBJ2-2; 10 bases match TRBD2. This CDR3 contains 16 residues. V was pared by 4 bases and J by 0 bases, with 3 bases of the junction left unmatched. CDR1 SGHKS and CDR2 YYEKEE come from the germline V gene (reference sequence). CDR3 residues: CASSQGTSANTGELFF. The CDR3 DNA is TGTGCCAGCAGCCAGGGGACTAGCGCGAACACCGGGGAGCTGTTTTTT.

The chain carries TRBV11-1 and TRBJ2-5, with unresolved D. There are 14 residues in the CDR3. Germline V lookup: CDR1 SGHAT, CDR2 FQDESV (reference sequence). V was trimmed by 5 bases and J by 1 base, leaving 11 bases between them. As DNA, the CDR3 is TGTGCCAGCAGCCCCGGTACGCGCCAAGAGACCCAGTACTTC. It codes for CASSPGTRQETQYF. Looking up the rest from reference TRBV11-1 and TRBJ2-5 gives the full variable domain: EAEVAQSPRYKITEKSQAVAFWCDPISGHATLYWYRQILGQGPELLVQFQDESVVDDSQLPKDRFSAERLKGVDSTLKIQPAELGDSAMYLCASSPGTRQETQYFGPGTRLLVL.

This chain uses TRBV19 with TRBJ2-2; 7 bases are shared with TRBD2. Trimming took 7 bases from V and 4 from J; bases not matched to a gene: 6. The CDR3 runs 14 residues. CDR1 is LNHDA, CDR2 SQIVND, per germline (reference sequence). The CDR3 nucleotides are TGTGCCAGTACCAAACTAGCGCCCACCGGGGAGCTGTTTTTT. Protein product: CASTKLAPTGELFF.

The chain recombines TRBV2 with TRBJ2-1; TRBD2 aligns across 13 bases. Germline assignment: CDR1 SNHLY and CDR2 FYNNEI. Losses at the gene ends were 0 bases for V and 8 bases for J; bases not matched to a gene: 7. The CDR3 has 17 amino acids. The CDR3 nucleotides read TGTGCCAGCAGTGAAGCTTTACTAGCGGGAGGGCCACATGAGCAGTTCTTC. Translating gives CASSEALLAGGPHEQFF.

This clone was found a few times. The V gene is TRBV19, the J gene TRBJ2-7; TRBD2 aligns across 10 bases. V lost 4 bases to trimming and J lost 1 base; unmatched junction nucleotides: 4. The CDR3 has 15 residues. Per germline, CDR1 LNHDA and CDR2 SQIVND (reference sequence). Here the CDR3 reads CASSTPGLASYEQYF. CDR3 nucleotide sequence: TGTGCCAGTAGTACGCCGGGACTAGCGTCCTACGAGCAGTACTTC.

This clone was observed a handful of times. V is TRBV19 and J is TRBJ2-2; D is ambiguous. Germline V gene lookup returns CDR1 LNHDA and CDR2 SQIVND (reference sequence). The V end was cut by 2 bases, the J end by 5 bases, with 6 bases between. The CDR3 spans 13 residues. The CDR3 loop is CASSITVTGELFF. CDR3 nucleotide sequence: TGTGCCAGTAGTATAACGGTTACCGGGGAGCTGTTTTTT.

This chain links TRBV5-8 with TRBJ1-3; 7 bases fit TRBD1. Per germline, CDR1 SGHTS and CDR2 YDEGEE. This CDR3 region has 13 residues. J lost 5 bases, V lost 5 bases, and 4 bases had no gene match. CDR3 region: CASRGTERNTIYF. The CDR3 nucleotides read TGTGCCAGCAGAGGGACAGAAAGAAACACCATATATTTT.

A word on this clone: Compared with germline, one end of the junction differs, possibly owing to a read error. V gene TRBV28 combines with J gene TRBJ1-5; D gene unclear. CDR1 is MDHEN, CDR2 SYDVKM, per germline. CDR3 length: 11 amino acids. The CDR3 DNA follows: TGTGCCAGCCCTAAAGAGGGAAAGCCCTTTTTT. Translation gives CASPKEGKPFF.

The rearrangement links TRBV25-1 to TRBJ2-3; 8 bases agree with TRBD2. CDR3 length: 15 residues. V was pared by 4 bases and J by 1 base, with 4 bases of the junction left unmatched. CDR1 and CDR2 (germline): MGHDK, SYGVNS. The CDR3 loop reads CASSAAGAGTDTQYF. CDR3 nucleotide sequence: TGTGCCAGCAGTGCAGCGGGAGCGGGCACAGATACGCAGTATTTT.

The rearrangement uses TRBV7-9 and TRBJ2-1; TRBD2 agrees at 10 bases. The germline V gene encodes CDR1 SEHNR and CDR2 FQNEAQ (reference sequence). CDR3 length: 16 residues. Unmatched junction bases numbered 6, after V lost 1 base and J lost 6 bases. The CDR3 nucleotides are TGTGCCAGCAGCTTAGGGCGACTAGCGGGCCTCAATGAGCAGTTCTTC. Protein sequence: CASSLGRLAGLNEQFF.

This chain links TRBV21-1 with TRBJ2-7; the DNA was not compared with TRBD2, the D call given in the table. TRBV21-1 is recorded as a pseudogene. This CDR3 comprises 16 residues. The CDR3, as DNA: TGTGCCAGCAGCAAAGCGGAAGCGGGGGGTACCTACGAGCAGTACTTC. It translates to CASSKAEAGGTYEQYF.

The J gene is TRBJ1-5, the V gene TRBV2, with a weak D call TRBD1 (6 bases). The germline V and J ends were trimmed by 2 bases and 6 bases, with 14 bases remaining between them. The CDR3 contains 15 residues. The germline gives CDR1 SNHLY, CDR2 FYNNEI. CDR3 DNA sequence: TGTGCCAGCAGTGAATTCGACAGGATGAGTCAGCCCCAGCATTTT. It yields the protein CASSEFDRMSQPQHF.

V gene TRBV7-6 combines with J gene TRBJ2-2; 8 bases line up with TRBD2. The CDR3 is made up of 13 amino acids. Germline loops: CDR1 SGHVS, CDR2 FNYEAQ. Trimming at V came to 7 bases and at J to 5 bases, leaving 3 bases not matched to a gene. The CDR3 here is CASTGGGTGELFF. The CDR3 bases are TGTGCCAGCACGGGAGGGGGAACCGGGGAGCTGTTTTTT.

The chain has TRBV10-1 and TRBJ2-3; 7 bases align to TRBD1. Germline V lookup: CDR1 WNHNN, CDR2 SYGVQD (reference sequence). The CDR3 totals 13 residues. With V trimmed by 7 bases and J by 4 bases, 5 bases remained unmatched. CDR3 sequence reads: CASKGQSSDTQYF. The DNA for the CDR3 is TGCGCCAGCAAGGGACAGTCATCAGATACGCAGTATTTT.

This sequence joins TRBV27 and TRBJ2-3; 8 nucleotides align to TRBD2. Germline loops: CDR1 MNHEY, CDR2 SMNVEV (reference sequence). The trim removed 5 bases at V and 4 bases at J, leaving 8 bases unmatched. This CDR3 comprises 15 residues. This CDR3 is CASSSLTSVADTQYF. Here the CDR3 DNA reads TGTGCCAGCAGTAGCCTGACTAGCGTGGCAGATACGCAGTATTTT.

This chain uses TRBV10-3 with TRBJ2-7, with TRBD2 matching 12 bases. V shed 11 bases, J shed 1 base, and the junction held 3 bases outside the gene matches. Germline V gives CDR1 ENHRY, CDR2 SYGVKD. This CDR3 spans 13 amino acids. The CDR3 loop reads CAVGTSGSYEQYF. The DNA for the CDR3 is TGTGCCGTCGGGACTAGCGGGTCCTACGAGCAGTACTTC.